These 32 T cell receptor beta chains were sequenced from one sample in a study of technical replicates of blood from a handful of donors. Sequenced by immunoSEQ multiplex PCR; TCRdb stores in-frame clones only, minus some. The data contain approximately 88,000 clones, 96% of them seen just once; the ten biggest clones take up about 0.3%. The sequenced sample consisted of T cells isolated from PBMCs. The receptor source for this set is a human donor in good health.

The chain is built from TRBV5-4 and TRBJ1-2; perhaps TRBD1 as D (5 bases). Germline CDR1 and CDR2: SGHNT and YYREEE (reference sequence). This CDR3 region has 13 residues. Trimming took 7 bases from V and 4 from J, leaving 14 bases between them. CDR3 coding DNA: TGTGCCAGCCGACAGAGGACGGGCTATGGCTACACCTTC. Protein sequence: CASRQRTGYGYTF.

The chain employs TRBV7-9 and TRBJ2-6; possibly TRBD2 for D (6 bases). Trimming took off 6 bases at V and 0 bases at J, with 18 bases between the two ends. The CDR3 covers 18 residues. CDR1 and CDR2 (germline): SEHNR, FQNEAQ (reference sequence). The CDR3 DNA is TGTGCCAGCAGGGGACTTGAGGGACCACTCTCTGGGGCCAACGTCCTGACTTTC. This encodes CASRGLEGPLSGANVLTF.

The chain's CDR3 is CASSPTSSLKTDGYTF. The DNA for the CDR3 is TGTGCCAGCAGCCCGACTTCGAGCCTTAAGACGGATGGCTACACCTTC. The chain joins TRBV5-6 to TRBJ1-2; no clear D. Trimming removed 4 bases at V and 6 bases at J, with 22 bases between. CDR1 SGHDT and CDR2 YYEEEE come from the germline V gene. This CDR3 has 16 amino acids.

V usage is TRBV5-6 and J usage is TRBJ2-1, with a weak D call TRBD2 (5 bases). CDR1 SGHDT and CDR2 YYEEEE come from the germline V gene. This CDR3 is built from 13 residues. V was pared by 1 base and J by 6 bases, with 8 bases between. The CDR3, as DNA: TGTGCCAGCAGCTTGCCCACTAGCAATGAGCAGTTCTTC. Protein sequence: CASSLPTSNEQFF.

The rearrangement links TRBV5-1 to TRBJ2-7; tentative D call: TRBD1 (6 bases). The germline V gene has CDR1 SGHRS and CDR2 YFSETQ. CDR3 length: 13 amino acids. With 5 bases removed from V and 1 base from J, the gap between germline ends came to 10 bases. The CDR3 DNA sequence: TGCGCCAGCAGTATGCAGGGGTCCTACGAGCAGTACTTC. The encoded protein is CASSMQGSYEQYF.

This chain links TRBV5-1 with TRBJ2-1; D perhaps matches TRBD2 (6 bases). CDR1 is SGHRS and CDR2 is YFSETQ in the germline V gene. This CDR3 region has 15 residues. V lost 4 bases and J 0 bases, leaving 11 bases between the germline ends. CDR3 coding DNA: TGCGCCAGCAGCCCGACGGGACTCTCCTACAATGAGCAGTTCTTC. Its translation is CASSPTGLSYNEQFF.

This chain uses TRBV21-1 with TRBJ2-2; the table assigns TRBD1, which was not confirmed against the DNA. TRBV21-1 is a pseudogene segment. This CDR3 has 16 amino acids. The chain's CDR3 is CASSAPGTTNTGELFF. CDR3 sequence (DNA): TGTGCCAGCAGCGCTCCCGGGACAACGAACACCGGGGAGCTGTTTTTT.

CDR3 coding DNA: TGTGCCAGCAGCCCCGTGGACAGGGTCTCCTACGAGCAGTACTTC. Protein product: CASSPVDRVSYEQYF. The V and J genes are TRBV7-2 and TRBJ2-7, with TRBD1 matching over 8 bases. CDR3 length: 15 amino acids. The germline CDR1 and CDR2 sequences are SGHTA and FQGNSA. Trimming at V came to 5 bases and at J to 0 bases, leaving 6 bases not matched to a gene.

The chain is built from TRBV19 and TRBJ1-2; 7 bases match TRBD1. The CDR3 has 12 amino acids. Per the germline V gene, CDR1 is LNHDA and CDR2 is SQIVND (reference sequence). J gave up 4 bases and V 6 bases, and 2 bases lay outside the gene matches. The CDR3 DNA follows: TGTGCCAGTAGACAGGGGTTCTATGGCTACACCTTC. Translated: CASRQGFYGYTF.

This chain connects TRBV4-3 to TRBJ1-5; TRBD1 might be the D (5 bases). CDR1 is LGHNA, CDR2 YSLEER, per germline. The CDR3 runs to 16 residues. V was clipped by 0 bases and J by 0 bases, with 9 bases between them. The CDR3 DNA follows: TGCGCCAGCAGCCAAGACAGGGCTTATAGCAATCAGCCCCAGCATTTT. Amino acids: CASSQDRAYSNQPQHF.

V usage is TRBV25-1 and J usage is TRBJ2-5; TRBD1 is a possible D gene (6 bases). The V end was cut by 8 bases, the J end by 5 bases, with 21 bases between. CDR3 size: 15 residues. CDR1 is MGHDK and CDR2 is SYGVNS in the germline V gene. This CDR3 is CASSPEARGWETQYF. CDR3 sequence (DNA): TGTGCCAGCTCCCCGGAAGCCAGGGGTTGGGAGACCCAGTACTTC.

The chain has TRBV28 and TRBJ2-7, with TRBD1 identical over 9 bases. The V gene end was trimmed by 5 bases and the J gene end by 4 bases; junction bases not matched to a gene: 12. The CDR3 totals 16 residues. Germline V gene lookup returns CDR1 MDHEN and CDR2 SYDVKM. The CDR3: CASSPRDREVGYEQYF. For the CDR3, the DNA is TGTGCCAGCAGTCCCAGGGACAGGGAGGTTGGATACGAGCAGTACTTC.

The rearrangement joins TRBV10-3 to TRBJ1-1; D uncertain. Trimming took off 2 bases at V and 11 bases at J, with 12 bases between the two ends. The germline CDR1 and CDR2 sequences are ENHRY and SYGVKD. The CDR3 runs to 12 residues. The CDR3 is CAISETDLRAFF. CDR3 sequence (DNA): TGTGCCATCAGTGAGACAGACCTAAGGGCTTTCTTT.

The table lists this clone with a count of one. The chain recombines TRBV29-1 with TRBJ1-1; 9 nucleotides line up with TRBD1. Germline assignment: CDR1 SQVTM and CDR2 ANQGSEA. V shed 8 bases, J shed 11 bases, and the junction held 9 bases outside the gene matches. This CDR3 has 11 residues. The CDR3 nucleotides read TGCAGCACTGGACAGGGGATTTACGCTTTCTTT. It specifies CSTGQGIYAFF.

As DNA, the CDR3 is TGCGCCAGCAGCCAAGTAAGAGATCGGGTCACAGATACGCAGTATTTT. This encodes CASSQVRDRVTDTQYF. The chain recombines TRBV4-1 with TRBJ2-3; no clear D. Deletions cut 1 base from V and 2 bases from J, with 13 bases between. The germline V gene encodes CDR1 MGHRA and CDR2 YSYEKL. There are 16 residues in the CDR3.

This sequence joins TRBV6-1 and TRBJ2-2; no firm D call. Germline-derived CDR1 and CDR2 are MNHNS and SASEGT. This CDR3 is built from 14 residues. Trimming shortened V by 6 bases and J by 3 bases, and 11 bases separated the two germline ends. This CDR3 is CASSRDTHTGELFF. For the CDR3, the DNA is TGTGCCAGCAGCCGCGACACCCACACCGGGGAGCTGTTTTTT.

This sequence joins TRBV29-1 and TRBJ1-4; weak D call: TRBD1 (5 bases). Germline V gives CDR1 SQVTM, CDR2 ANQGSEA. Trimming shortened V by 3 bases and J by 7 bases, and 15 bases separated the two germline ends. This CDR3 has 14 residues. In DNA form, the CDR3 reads TGCAGCGTTGATGACGGGGGGGGAGGTGAAAAACTGTTTTTT. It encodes CSVDDGGGGEKLFF.

The CDR3 DNA reads as TGTGCCAGCATCGGGGGATACGAGCAGTACTTC. Its translation: CASIGGYEQYF. This chain joins TRBV2 and TRBJ2-7; D is perhaps TRBD2 (6 bases). Per germline, CDR1 SNHLY and CDR2 FYNNEI. This CDR3 spans 11 amino acids. Trimming left V 7 bases short and J 4 bases short, with 8 bases between.

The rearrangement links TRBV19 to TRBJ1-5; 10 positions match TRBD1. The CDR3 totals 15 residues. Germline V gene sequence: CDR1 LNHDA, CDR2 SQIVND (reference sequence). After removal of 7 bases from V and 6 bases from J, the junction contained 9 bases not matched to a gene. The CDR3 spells CASKWRQGAGQPQHF. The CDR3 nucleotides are TGTGCCAGTAAGTGGCGACAGGGGGCTGGTCAGCCCCAGCATTTT.

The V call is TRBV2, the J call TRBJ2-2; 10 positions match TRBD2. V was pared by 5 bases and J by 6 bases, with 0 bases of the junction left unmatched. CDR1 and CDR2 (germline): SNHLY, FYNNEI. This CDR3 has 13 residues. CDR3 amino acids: CASSLAGAGELFF. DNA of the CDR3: TGTGCCAGCAGTCTAGCGGGAGCCGGGGAGCTGTTTTTT.

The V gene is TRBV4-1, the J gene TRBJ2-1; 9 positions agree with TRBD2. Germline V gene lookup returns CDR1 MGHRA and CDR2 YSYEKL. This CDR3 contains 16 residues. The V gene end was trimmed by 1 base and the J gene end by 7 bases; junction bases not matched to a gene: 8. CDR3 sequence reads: CASSQVLAGVENEQFF. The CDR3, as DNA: TGCGCCAGCAGCCAAGTCTTAGCGGGAGTGGAAAATGAGCAGTTCTTC.

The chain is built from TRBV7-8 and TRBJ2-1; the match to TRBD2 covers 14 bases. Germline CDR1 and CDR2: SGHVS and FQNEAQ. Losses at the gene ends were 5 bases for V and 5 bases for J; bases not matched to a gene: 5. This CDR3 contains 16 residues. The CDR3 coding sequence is TGTGCCAGCAGCGCGCGACTAGCGGGAGGGAACAATGAGCAGTTCTTC. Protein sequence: CASSARLAGGNNEQFF.

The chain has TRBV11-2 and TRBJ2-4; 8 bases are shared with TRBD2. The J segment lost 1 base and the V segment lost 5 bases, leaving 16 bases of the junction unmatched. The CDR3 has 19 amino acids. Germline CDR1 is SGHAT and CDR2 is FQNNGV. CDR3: CASSPRSGGPKLAKNIQYF. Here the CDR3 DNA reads TGTGCCAGCAGCCCCCGGTCGGGAGGGCCAAAATTGGCCAAAAACATTCAGTACTTC. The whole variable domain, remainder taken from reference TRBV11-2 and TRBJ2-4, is EAGVAQSPRYKIIEKRQSVAFWCNPISGHATLYWYQQILGQGPKLLIQFQNNGVVDDSQLPKDRFSAERLKGVDSTLKIQPAKLEDSAVYLCASSPRSGGPKLAKNIQYFGAGTRLSVL.

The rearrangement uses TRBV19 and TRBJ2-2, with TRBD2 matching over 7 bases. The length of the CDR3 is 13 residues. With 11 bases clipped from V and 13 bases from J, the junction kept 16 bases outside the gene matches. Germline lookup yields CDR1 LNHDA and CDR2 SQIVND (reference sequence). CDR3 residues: CAGGPGEGIGLFF. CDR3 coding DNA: TGTGCCGGTGGTCCGGGGGAGGGGATCGGGCTGTTTTTT.

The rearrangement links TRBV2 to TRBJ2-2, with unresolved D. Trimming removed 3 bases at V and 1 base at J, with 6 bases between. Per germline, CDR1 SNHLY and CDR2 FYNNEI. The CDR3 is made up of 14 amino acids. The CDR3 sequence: CASSEHWNTGELFF. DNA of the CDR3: TGTGCCAGCAGTGAGCACTGGAACACCGGGGAGCTGTTTTTT.

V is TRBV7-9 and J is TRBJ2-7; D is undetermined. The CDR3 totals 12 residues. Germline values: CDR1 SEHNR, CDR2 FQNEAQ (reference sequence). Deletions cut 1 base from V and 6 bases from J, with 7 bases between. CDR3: CASSLGIAEQYF. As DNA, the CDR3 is TGTGCCAGCAGCTTAGGAATAGCCGAGCAGTACTTC.

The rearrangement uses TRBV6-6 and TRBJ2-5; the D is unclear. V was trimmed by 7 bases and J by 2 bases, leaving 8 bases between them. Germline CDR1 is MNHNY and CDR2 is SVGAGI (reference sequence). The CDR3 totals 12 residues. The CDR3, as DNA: TGTGCCAGCACCGAGAGTCAAGAGACCCAGTACTTC. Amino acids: CASTESQETQYF.

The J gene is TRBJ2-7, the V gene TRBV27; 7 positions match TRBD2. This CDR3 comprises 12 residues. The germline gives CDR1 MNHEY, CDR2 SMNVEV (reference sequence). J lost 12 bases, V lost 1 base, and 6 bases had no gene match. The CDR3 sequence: CASSLWGRALYF. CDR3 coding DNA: TGTGCCAGCAGTTTATGGGGGAGGGCCCTGTACTTC.

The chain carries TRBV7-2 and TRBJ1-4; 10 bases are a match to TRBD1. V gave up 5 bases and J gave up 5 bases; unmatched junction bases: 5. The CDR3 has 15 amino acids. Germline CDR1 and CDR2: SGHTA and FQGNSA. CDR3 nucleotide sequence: TGTGCCAGCAGCCGCCCGGGACAGGGGAATGAAAAACTGTTTTTT. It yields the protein CASSRPGQGNEKLFF.

The chain's CDR3 is CASSYGTGDEQYF. The DNA of the CDR3 is TGTGCCAGCAGTTACGGGACAGGGGACGAGCAGTACTTC. This sequence joins TRBV5-4 and TRBJ2-7; 10 bases are a match to TRBD1. CDR1 SGHNT and CDR2 YYREEE come from the germline V gene (reference sequence). V was clipped by 5 bases and J by 5 bases; unmatched bases: 4. This CDR3 comprises 13 residues.

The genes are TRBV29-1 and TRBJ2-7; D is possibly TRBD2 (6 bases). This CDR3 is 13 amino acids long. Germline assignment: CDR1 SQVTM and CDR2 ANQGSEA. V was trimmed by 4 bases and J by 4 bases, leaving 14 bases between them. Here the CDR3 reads CSVAGLYHYEQYF. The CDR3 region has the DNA TGCAGCGTTGCGGGACTGTACCATTACGAGCAGTACTTC.

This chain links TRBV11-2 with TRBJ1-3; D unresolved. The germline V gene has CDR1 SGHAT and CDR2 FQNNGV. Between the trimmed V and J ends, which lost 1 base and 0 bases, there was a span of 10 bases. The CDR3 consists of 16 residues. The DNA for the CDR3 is TGTGCCAGCAGCTTAGTCCTTGGCCACTCTGGAAACACCATATATTTT. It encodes CASSLVLGHSGNTIYF.